The 25 T cell receptor beta chains reported below all come from one sample, sequenced in a study of CD8+CD57+ T cells in acquired aplastic anemia. Genomic DNA provided the template from which TCR beta VDJ and CDR3 profiles were obtained. MiXCR, applied by TCRdb to the reads, yields one record per CDR3 protein. The table shows just over 450,000 distinct CDR3 sequences, with more than 25% occurring only once. Individuals selected for sequencing had exhibited CD8+CD57+ cell expansion on flow cytometry. Specimen: sorted CD4+, CD8+, or CD8+CD57+ T cells (not recorded which) from PBMCs. The receptors stem from a human donor with aplastic anemia.

The chain employs TRBV20-1 and TRBJ2-1; 9 positions agree with TRBD1. The CDR3 runs 14 residues. The junction had 8 bases not matched to a gene; V was cut back by 5 bases and J by 6 bases. Germline values: CDR1 DFQATT, CDR2 SNEGSKA (reference sequence). DNA of the CDR3: TGCAGTGCTGGACGGGACAGGGTTCGCAATGAGCAGTTCTTC. Amino acid sequence: CSAGRDRVRNEQFF.

The table lists this clonotype with many counts. This rearrangement joins TRBV25-1 to TRBJ1-1, with D possibly matching TRBD1 (5 bases). Germline CDR1 reads MGHDK; CDR2 reads SYGVNS. V was shortened by 6 bases and J by 6 bases, with 11 bases between the two germline ends. There are 12 residues in the CDR3. The CDR3 DNA reads TGTGCCAGCAGGAACGTGGGGGCTGAAGCTTTCTTT. Translated: CASRNVGAEAFF.

The rearrangement uses TRBV6-5 and TRBJ2-7; D possibly uses TRBD1 or TRBD2 (6 bases each). The CDR3 is made up of 16 amino acids. CDR1 and CDR2 from the germline V gene are MNHEY and SVGAGI. Trimming removed 0 bases from V and 6 bases from J, with 18 bases in between. The CDR3 DNA sequence: TGTGCCAGCAGTTACTCGTTGTTCGGGGGCTCGGGCGAGCAGTACTTC. Translating it yields CASSYSLFGGSGEQYF.

This clonotype was observed many times. The V gene is TRBV9, the J gene TRBJ2-7, with 7 nucleotides matching TRBD1. Germline-derived CDR1 and CDR2 are SGDLS and YYNGEE. V lost 3 bases to trimming and J lost 3 bases; unmatched junction nucleotides: 6. The CDR3 is 14 amino acids. The CDR3 DNA reads TGTGCCAGCAGCGCAACGGGACAGAGCTACGAGCAGTACTTC. This codes for CASSATGQSYEQYF.

The chain employs TRBV29-1 and TRBJ1-1, with TRBD1 identical over 9 bases. After removal of 7 bases from V and 4 bases from J, the junction contained 7 bases not matched to a gene. In germline, CDR1 is SQVTM, CDR2 ANQGSEA. There are 13 residues in the CDR3. The CDR3: CSGRQGERTEAFF. The CDR3 DNA reads TGCAGCGGGAGACAGGGGGAGCGCACTGAAGCTTTCTTT. The full variable domain, with the rest looked up from reference TRBV29-1 and TRBJ1-1, is SAVISQKPSRDICQRGTSLTIQCQVDSQVTMMFWYRQQPGQSLTLIATANQGSEATYESGFVIDKFPISRPNLTFSTLTVSNMSPEDSSIYLCSGRQGERTEAFFGQGTRLTVV.

This clonotype was found a few times. The chain has TRBV6-2 or TRBV6-3 and TRBJ1-2; D is uncertain. In germline, CDR1 is MNHEY, CDR2 SVGEGT. V shed 1 base and J shed 2 bases, with 23 bases lying between them. The CDR3 extends over 19 amino acids. CDR3: CASSYYTHFAGGNNYGYTF. The CDR3 coding sequence is TGTGCCAGCAGTTACTATACACATTTTGCAGGCGGAAACAACTATGGCTACACCTTC.

Many counts were recorded for this clonotype. This sequence joins TRBV7-2 and TRBJ1-2; TRBD1 might be the D (6 bases). Trimming pared 5 bases from V and 0 bases from J, leaving 13 bases between. Germline CDR1 is SGHTA and CDR2 is FQGNSA. The CDR3 runs to 15 residues. This chain's CDR3 is CASSPDRLANYGYTF. For the CDR3, the DNA is TGTGCCAGCAGCCCTGACAGGCTAGCTAACTATGGCTACACCTTC.

Points on this clonotype: A much larger clone is a single base away; this may be a read error. The CDR3 loop is CACSIESNQPQHF. CDR3 coding DNA: TGTGCCTGTAGTATTGAGAGCAATCAGCCCCAGCATTTT. The V gene is TRBV19, the J gene TRBJ1-5; D is undetermined. The CDR3 is 13 residues long. CDR1 is LNHDA and CDR2 is SQIVND in the germline V gene (reference sequence).

The table lists this clonotype with many counts. CDR3 DNA: TGTGCCAGCAGCGCCGGACAGGGCGATAATTCACCCCTCCACTTT. This encodes CASSAGQGDNSPLHF. The gene calls are TRBV2 and TRBJ1-6; 8 bases are a match to TRBD1. The CDR3 is 15 amino acids. CDR1 SNHLY and CDR2 FYNNEI come from the germline V gene. V lost 6 bases, J lost 5 bases, and 6 bases stayed unmatched. The complete variable domain, with remaining parts taken from reference TRBV2 and TRBJ1-6, reads EPEVTQTPSHQVTQMGQEVILRCVPISNHLYFYWYRQILGQKVEFLVSFYNNEISEKSEIFDDQFSVERPDGSNFTLKIRSTKLEDSAMYFCASSAGQGDNSPLHFGNGTRLTVT.

The CDR3 DNA reads as TGTGCCAGTACCCCGCCCGGGGGGGACTACGAGCAGTACTTC. It yields the protein CASTPPGGDYEQYF. The chain combines TRBV19 with TRBJ2-7; TRBD2 matches 8 bases. The CDR3 extends over 14 amino acids. With V trimmed by 7 bases and J by 3 bases, 8 bases remained unmatched. Germline CDR1 reads LNHDA; CDR2 reads SQIVND (reference sequence).

To note about this clonotype: This may come from a read error, since a much larger clone is one base off. This chain links TRBV20-1 with TRBJ2-7; D might be TRBD1 (5 bases). CDR3 length equals 14 residues. Trimming cost V 4 bases and J 6 bases, with 19 bases left between them. Germline-derived CDR1 and CDR2 are DFQATT and SNEGSKA (reference sequence). This CDR3 reads CSATPQGITAEQYF. The CDR3, as DNA: TGCAGTGCTACTCCTCAGGGTATTACGGCCGAGCAGTACTTC.

The chain has TRBV6-1 and TRBJ2-1; 9 bases are shared with TRBD1. Per the germline V gene, CDR1 is MNHNS and CDR2 is SASEGT. V was pared by 8 bases and J by 12 bases, with 11 bases of the junction left unmatched. The CDR3 is made up of 13 amino acids. The CDR3 region is CASGDRANGGQFF. Here the CDR3 DNA reads TGTGCCAGCGGGGACAGGGCGAATGGAGGGCAGTTCTTC.

This clonotype was counted only a few times. J is TRBJ2-7 and V is TRBV5-1; D not resolved. Trimming pared 0 bases from V and 0 bases from J, leaving 10 bases between. CDR1 SGHRS and CDR2 YFSETQ come from the germline V gene. The length of the CDR3 is 15 residues. CDR3 protein: CASSLGHSSSYEQYF. In nucleotides, the CDR3 is TGCGCCAGCAGCTTGGGACACAGCAGCTCCTACGAGCAGTACTTC.

This clonotype was counted many times. The chain has TRBV7-9 and TRBJ1-4, with unresolved D. Germline V lookup: CDR1 SEHNR, CDR2 FQNEAQ (reference sequence). The CDR3 sequence is 14 residues long. V shed 6 bases and J shed 5 bases, with 13 bases lying between them. CDR3 DNA sequence: TGTGCCAGCAGGATGGCGGAGGGAAATGAAAAACTGTTTTTT. This codes for CASRMAEGNEKLFF. Full variable domain (missing parts from reference TRBV7-9 and TRBJ1-4): DTGVSQNPRHKITKRGQNVTFRCDPISEHNRLYWYRQTLGQGPEFLTYFQNEAQLEKSRLLSDRFSAERPKGSFSTLEIQRTEQGDSAMYLCASRMAEGNEKLFFGSGTQLSVL.

This clonotype appeared many times. This chain connects TRBV2 to TRBJ1-2; 7 positions agree with TRBD1. The length of the CDR3 is 14 residues. The V segment lost 5 bases and the J segment 7 bases; nucleotides outside the gene matches: 10. Looked up from germline, CDR1 is SNHLY and CDR2 is FYNNEI. CDR3 loop: CASSPGTAAFGYTF. The CDR3 coding sequence is TGTGCCAGCAGTCCCGGGACAGCCGCTTTTGGCTACACCTTC.

This clonotype was counted a few times. J is TRBJ1-4 and V is TRBV20-1, with 8 nucleotides matching TRBD1. The germline CDR1 and CDR2 sequences are DFQATT and SNEGSKA (reference sequence). After removal of 7 bases from V and 2 bases from J, the junction contained 6 bases not matched to a gene. This CDR3 has 14 amino acids. CDR3 sequence (DNA): TGCAGTGTACAGGGGGGGCCCACTAATGAAAAACTGTTTTTT. Protein sequence: CSVQGGPTNEKLFF.

A note on this clonotype: One end of the junction does not line up with germline, which may come from a read error. The rearrangement joins TRBV25-1 to TRBJ2-1; unclear D gene. Germline loops: CDR1 MGHDK, CDR2 SYGVNS. The CDR3 totals 15 residues. CDR3 protein: CASRLFVGSYNERFF. CDR3 DNA: TGTGCCAGCAGACTATTTGTGGGCTCCTACAATGAGCGGTTCTTC.

V and J are TRBV7-8 and TRBJ2-1; no firm D call. Germline CDR1 SGHVS, CDR2 FQNEAQ. V shed 0 bases and J shed 10 bases, with 10 bases lying between them. This CDR3 has 13 amino acids. CDR3 region: CASSLAAIGEQFF. DNA for the CDR3: TGTGCCAGCAGCTTAGCGGCTATAGGGGAGCAGTTCTTC.

In the case of this clonotype: A read error may be the cause here, since a much bigger clone is one base away. V and J are TRBV7-3 and TRBJ2-1; maybe TRBD2 (7 bases). Germline V gene sequence: CDR1 SGHTA, CDR2 FQGTGA. CDR3 length: 15 residues. The CDR3 bases are TGTGCCGGCAGCCAGGGGCTAGCGGATTACAATGAGCAGTTCTTC. This translates into CAGSQGLADYNEQFF. Together with reference TRBV7-3 and TRBJ2-1, the CDR3 gives the full variable domain: GAGVSQTPSNKVTEKGKYVELRCDPISGHTALYWYRQSLGQGPEFLIYFQGTGAADDSGLPNDRFFAVRPEGSVSTLKIQRTERGDSAVYLCAGSQGLADYNEQFFGPGTRLTVL.

This clonotype has a count of ten or more. V usage is TRBV6-6 and J usage is TRBJ1-5; D ambiguous. Between the trimmed V and J ends, which lost 4 bases and 13 bases, there was a span of 11 bases. The CDR3 sequence is 11 residues long. Germline assignment: CDR1 MNHNY and CDR2 SVGAGI (reference sequence). CDR3: CASSLGPGQHF. The CDR3 DNA follows: TGTGCCAGCAGTTTGGGCCCCGGACAGCATTTT.

This clonotype showed up just once. One base away lies a much larger clone, so this may be a sequencing read error. This sequence joins TRBV19 and TRBJ2-5; D possibly uses TRBD1 or TRBD2 (5 bases each). CDR1 is LNHDA, CDR2 SQIVND, per germline (reference sequence). The CDR3 runs 15 residues. The CDR3 loop reads CASSIGRGNQEAQYF. In nucleotides, the CDR3 is TGTGCCAGTAGTATAGGACGGGGCAACCAAGAGGCCCAGTACTTC.

This clonotype was picked up many times. The V call is TRBV12-3 or TRBV12-4, the J call TRBJ2-3; D ambiguous. There are 12 residues in the CDR3. Trimming left V 3 bases short and J 3 bases short, with 4 bases between. CDR3 loop: CASSFITDTQYF. Written as DNA, the CDR3 is TGTGCCAGCAGTTTCATAACAGATACGCAGTATTTT.

There are a few counts of this clonotype. The CDR3 nucleotides are TGTGCCAGCAGGCAGGGGGGATTCTACGAGCAGTACTTC. Its translation: CASRQGGFYEQYF. This chain links TRBV2 with TRBJ2-7; weak D call: TRBD1 (7 bases). Germline values: CDR1 SNHLY, CDR2 FYNNEI. This CDR3 has 13 amino acids. Trimming shortened V by 6 bases and J by 3 bases, and 12 bases separated the two germline ends. The whole variable domain, filled in from reference TRBV2 and TRBJ2-7, reads EPEVTQTPSHQVTQMGQEVILRCVPISNHLYFYWYRQILGQKVEFLVSFYNNEISEKSEIFDDQFSVERPDGSNFTLKIRSTKLEDSAMYFCASRQGGFYEQYFGPGTRLTVT.

The chain is built from TRBV5-3 and TRBJ2-3, with D hard to call. TRBV5-3 counts as an open reading frame of uncertain function. V was clipped by 8 bases and J by 4 bases, with 14 bases between them. The CDR3 is 13 residues long. The CDR3 sequence: CASTVQIPDTQYF. CDR3 DNA: TGTGCCAGTACCGTACAGATTCCAGATACGCAGTATTTT.

The chain is built from TRBV6-1 and TRBJ1-5; 8 positions match TRBD1. CDR1 MNHNS and CDR2 SASEGT come from the germline V gene. J was trimmed by 2 bases and V by 4 bases; bases with no gene match: 4. The CDR3 contains 15 residues. CDR3 bases: TGTGCCAGCAGTGCAGGGGGCTTCGGCAATCAGCCCCAGCATTTT. Protein product: CASSAGGFGNQPQHF.